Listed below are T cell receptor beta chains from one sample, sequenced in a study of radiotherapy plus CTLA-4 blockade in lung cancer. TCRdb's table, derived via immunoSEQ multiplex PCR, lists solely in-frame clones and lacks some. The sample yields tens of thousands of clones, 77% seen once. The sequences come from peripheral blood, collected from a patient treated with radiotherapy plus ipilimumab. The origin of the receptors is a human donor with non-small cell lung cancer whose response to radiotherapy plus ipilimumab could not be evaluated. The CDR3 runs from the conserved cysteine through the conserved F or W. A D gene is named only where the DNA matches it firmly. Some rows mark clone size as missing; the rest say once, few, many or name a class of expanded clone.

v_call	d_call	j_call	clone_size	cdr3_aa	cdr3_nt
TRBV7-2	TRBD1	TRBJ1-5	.	CASSLVGTGAGQPQHF	TGTGCCAGCAGCTTAGTCGGGACAGGGGCGGGTCAGCCCCAGCATTTT
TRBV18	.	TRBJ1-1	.	CASSPNSVGQAKNTEAFF	TGTGCCAGCTCACCTAATTCGGTTGGTCAGGCTAAGAACACTGAAGCTTTCTTT
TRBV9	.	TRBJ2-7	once	CASSLQSYEQYF	TGTGCCAGCAGTCTGCAGTCCTACGAGCAGTACTTC
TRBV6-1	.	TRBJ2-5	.	CASGTFQETQYF	TGTGCCAGCGGGACTTTCCAAGAGACCCAGTACTTC
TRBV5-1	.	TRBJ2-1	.	CASSLVVGGDNEQFF	TGCGCCAGCAGCTTGGTAGTAGGGGGGGACAATGAGCAGTTCTTC
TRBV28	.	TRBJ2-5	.	CASSLMSSETQYF	TGTGCCAGCAGTTTAATGTCTTCGGAGACCCAGTACTTC
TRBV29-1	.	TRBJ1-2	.	CSVEGNSNYGYTF	TGCAGCGTAGAGGGTAATAGTAACTATGGCTACACCTTC
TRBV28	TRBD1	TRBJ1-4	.	CASSSHSGTGDEKLFF	TGTGCCAGCAGTTCACATTCCGGGACAGGGGACGAAAAACTGTTTTTT
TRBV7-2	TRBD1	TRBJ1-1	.	CASSFSLQGVAFF	TGTGCCAGCAGCTTCTCATTACAGGGGGTAGCTTTCTTT
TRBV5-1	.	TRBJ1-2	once	CASSLGGYGYTF	TGCGCCAGCAGCTTGGGCGGCTATGGCTACACCTTC
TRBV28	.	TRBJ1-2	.	CASSSPRGGYGYTF	TGTGCCAGCAGTTCGCCCCGGGGAGGCTATGGCTACACCTTC
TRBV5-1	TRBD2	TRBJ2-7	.	CASSADGGDDEQYF	TGCGCCAGCAGCGCGGACGGGGGGGACGACGAGCAGTACTTC
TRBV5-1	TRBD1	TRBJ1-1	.	CASSLMGQGDTEAFF	TGCGCCAGCAGCTTAATGGGACAGGGGGATACTGAAGCTTTCTTT
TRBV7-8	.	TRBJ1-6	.	CASSLKNRQSDSYNSPLHF	TGTGCCAGCAGCTTAAAGAACAGACAGAGTGACTCCTATAATTCACCCCTCCACTTT
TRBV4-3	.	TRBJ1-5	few	CASSQDYRVGQPQHF	TGCGCCAGCAGCCAAGATTACAGGGTGGGCCAGCCCCAGCATTTT